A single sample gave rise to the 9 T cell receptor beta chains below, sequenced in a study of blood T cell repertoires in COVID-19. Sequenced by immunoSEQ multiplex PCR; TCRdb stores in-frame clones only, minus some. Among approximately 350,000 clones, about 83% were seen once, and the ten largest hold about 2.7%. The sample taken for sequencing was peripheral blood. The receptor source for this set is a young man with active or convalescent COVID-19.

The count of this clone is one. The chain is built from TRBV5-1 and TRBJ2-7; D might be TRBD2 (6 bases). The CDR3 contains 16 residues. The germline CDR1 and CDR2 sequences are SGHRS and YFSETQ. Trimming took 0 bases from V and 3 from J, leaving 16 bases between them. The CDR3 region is CASSLAEAGQGYEQYF. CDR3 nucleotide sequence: TGCGCCAGCAGCTTGGCCGAAGCGGGCCAGGGCTACGAGCAGTACTTC.

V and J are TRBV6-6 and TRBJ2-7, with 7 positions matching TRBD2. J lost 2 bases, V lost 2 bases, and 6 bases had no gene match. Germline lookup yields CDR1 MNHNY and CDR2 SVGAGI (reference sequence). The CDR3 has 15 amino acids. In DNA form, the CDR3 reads TGTGCCAGCAGTTACGGGGGAGGGGACCCCTACGAGCAGTACTTC. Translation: CASSYGGGDPYEQYF.

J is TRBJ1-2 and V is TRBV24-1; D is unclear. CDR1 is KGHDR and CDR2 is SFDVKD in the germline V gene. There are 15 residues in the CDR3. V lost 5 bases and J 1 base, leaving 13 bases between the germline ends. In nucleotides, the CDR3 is TGTGCCACCAGTGGCTCCCCTGGCAATAACTATGGCTACACCTTC. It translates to CATSGSPGNNYGYTF.

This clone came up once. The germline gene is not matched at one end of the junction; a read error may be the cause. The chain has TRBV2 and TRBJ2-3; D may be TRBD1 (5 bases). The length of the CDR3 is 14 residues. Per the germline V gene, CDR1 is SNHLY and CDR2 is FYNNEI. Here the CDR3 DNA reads TGTGCCAGCAGGGAAGTAGGGGTGGCAGATACGCAGTATTTT. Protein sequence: CASREVGVADTQYF.

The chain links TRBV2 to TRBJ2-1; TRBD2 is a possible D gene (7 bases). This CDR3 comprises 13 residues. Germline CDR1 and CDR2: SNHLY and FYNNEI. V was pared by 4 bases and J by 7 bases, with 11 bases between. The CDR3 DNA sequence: TGTGCCAGCAGTGGGGGGGGCAGTAATGAGCAGTTCTTC. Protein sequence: CASSGGGSNEQFF.

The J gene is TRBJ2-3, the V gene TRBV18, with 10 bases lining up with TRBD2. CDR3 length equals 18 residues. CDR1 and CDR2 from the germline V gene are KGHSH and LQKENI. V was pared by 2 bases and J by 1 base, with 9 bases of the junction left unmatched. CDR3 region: CASSPGLAGALRTDTQYF. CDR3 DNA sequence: TGTGCCAGCTCACCAGGCCTAGCGGGAGCACTCCGCACAGATACGCAGTATTTT. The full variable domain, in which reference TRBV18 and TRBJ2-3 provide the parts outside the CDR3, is NAGVMQNPRHLVRRRGQEARLRCSPMKGHSHVYWYRQLPEEGLKFMVYLQKENIIDESGMPKERFSAEFPKEGPSILRIQQVVRGDSAAYFCASSPGLAGALRTDTQYFGPGTRLTVL.

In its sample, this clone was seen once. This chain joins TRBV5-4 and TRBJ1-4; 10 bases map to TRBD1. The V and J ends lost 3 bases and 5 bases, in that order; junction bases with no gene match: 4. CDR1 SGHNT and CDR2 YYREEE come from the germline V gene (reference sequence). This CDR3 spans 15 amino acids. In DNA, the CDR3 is TGTGCCAGCAGCTCGCCGACAGGGGGCAATGAAAAACTGTTTTTT. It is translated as CASSSPTGGNEKLFF.

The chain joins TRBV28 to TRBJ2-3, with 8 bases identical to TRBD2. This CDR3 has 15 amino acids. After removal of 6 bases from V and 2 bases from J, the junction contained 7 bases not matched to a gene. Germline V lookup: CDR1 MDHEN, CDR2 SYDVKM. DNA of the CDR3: TGTGCCAGCAGCACCACTAGCGGCCTCACAGATACGCAGTATTTT. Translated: CASSTTSGLTDTQYF. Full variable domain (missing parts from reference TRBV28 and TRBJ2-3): DVKVTQSSRYLVKRTGEKVFLECVQDMDHENMFWYRQDPGLGLRLIYFSYDVKMKEKGDIPEGYSVSREKKERFSLILESASTNQTSMYLCASSTTSGLTDTQYFGPGTRLTVL.

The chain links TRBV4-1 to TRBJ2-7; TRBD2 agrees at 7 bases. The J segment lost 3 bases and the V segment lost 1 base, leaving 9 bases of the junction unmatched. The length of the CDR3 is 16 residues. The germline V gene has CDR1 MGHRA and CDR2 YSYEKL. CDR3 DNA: TGCGCCAGCAGCCAAGGGCCCGGGGGAGGGAGCTACGAGCAGTACTTC. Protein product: CASSQGPGGGSYEQYF.